These 21 T cell receptor beta chains came from one sample sequenced in a study of Graves' ophthalmopathy and Graves' hyperthyroidism. Amplified material comprised TCR beta CDR3 regions derived from RNA transcripts. Scientists carried out first-round RT-PCR using HTBI primers and then a second-round multiplex PCR. TCRdb re-called the multiplex PCR reads through MiXCR, storing one row per CDR3 protein. The table records 660,000 or so distinct CDR3 sequences, 35% to 45% of them present only once. The sequencing sample was made of peripheral blood. The receptor source for this set is an adult man with Graves' ophthalmopathy.

V usage is TRBV29-1 and J usage is TRBJ1-2; TRBD1 matches at 11 bases. V shed 6 bases and J 5 bases; nucleotides not matched to a gene: 8. The CDR3 runs 14 residues. Germline loops: CDR1 SQVTM, CDR2 ANQGSEA. CDR3 residues: CSVLGRDRGYGYTF. The CDR3 coding sequence is TGCAGCGTCTTGGGGAGGGACAGGGGGTATGGCTACACCTTC.

V is TRBV12-3 or TRBV12-4 and J is TRBJ2-2, with 7 bases matching TRBD1. Trimming at V came to 5 bases and at J to 3 bases, leaving 12 bases not matched to a gene. This CDR3 spans 17 amino acids. The CDR3 DNA is TGTGCCAGCAGTCCGAATACAGGGGTTGGTTACACCGGGGAGCTGTTTTTT. Amino acids: CASSPNTGVGYTGELFF.

This clonotype was detected many times. The chain links TRBV7-2 to TRBJ2-2; D is possibly TRBD1 (5 bases). Germline CDR1 and CDR2: SGHTA and FQGNSA. The CDR3 sequence is 16 residues long. The germline V and J ends were trimmed by 2 bases and 2 bases, with 12 bases remaining between them. CDR3 sequence: CASSLSRVLNTGELFF. The CDR3 region has the DNA TGTGCCAGCAGCTTAAGCAGGGTCCTTAACACCGGGGAGCTGTTTTTT.

This clonotype has just a few counts. This sequence joins TRBV10-3 and TRBJ2-3, with 11 bases that match TRBD2. The ends lost 3 bases at V and 6 bases at J; junction bases unmatched: 5. Germline V lookup: CDR1 ENHRY, CDR2 SYGVKD. The CDR3 has 15 amino acids. The CDR3 here is CAISDLAGGGDTQYF. Here the CDR3 DNA reads TGTGCCATCAGTGATCTAGCGGGAGGAGGTGATACGCAGTATTTT.

In this sample, this clonotype turned up a few times. This chain links TRBV6-4 with TRBJ1-2; D possibly corresponds to TRBD1 (6 bases). Trimming removed 5 bases at V and 6 bases at J, with 10 bases between. Germline lookup yields CDR1 MRHNA and CDR2 SNTAGT. There are 12 residues in the CDR3. This chain's CDR3 is CASSKHRDGYTF. CDR3 nucleotide sequence: TGTGCCAGCAGTAAACACAGGGATGGCTACACCTTC.

This chain uses TRBV10-3 with TRBJ1-1, with a weak D call TRBD1 (5 bases). Germline V gene lookup returns CDR1 ENHRY and CDR2 SYGVKD. V was clipped by 2 bases and J by 10 bases, with 17 bases between them. The CDR3 has 14 amino acids. DNA of the CDR3: TGTGCCATCAGTGAGAATATCGACCAGGGAGTAGCTTTCTTT. This sequence encodes CAISENIDQGVAFF.

The chain employs TRBV7-9 and TRBJ1-2, with D tentatively TRBD1 (6 bases). Germline loops: CDR1 SEHNR, CDR2 FQNEAQ (reference sequence). The CDR3 has 14 residues. The ends were cut back, 1 base at V and 12 bases at J, with 18 bases in the middle. This CDR3 is CASSLGGTPSGNTF. The CDR3 DNA reads as TGTGCCAGCAGCTTAGGGGGGACACCCTCTGGAAACACCTTC.

This clonotype was detected many times. The chain uses TRBV7-9 and TRBJ2-2; D is possibly TRBD2 (5 bases). Trimming removed 5 bases at V and 3 bases at J, with 13 bases between. The CDR3 length is 15 residues. Germline V gene lookup returns CDR1 SEHNR and CDR2 FQNEAQ (reference sequence). CDR3 region: CASSPPPRDTGELFF. CDR3 in DNA: TGTGCCAGCAGCCCCCCCCCGCGGGACACCGGGGAGCTGTTTTTT.

Of note for this clonotype: A much bigger clone sits one base away, suggesting this may be a read error. V is TRBV5-1 and J is TRBJ1-4; D unresolved. The length of the CDR3 is 13 residues. Germline CDR1 reads SGHRS; CDR2 reads YFSETQ. The CDR3 nucleotides are TGTGCCAGCAGCTTTCGCAACAATGAAAAACTGTTTTTT. Amino acid sequence: CASSFRNNEKLFF.

Ten or more counts support this clonotype. The chain uses TRBV20-1 and TRBJ1-5; tentative D call: TRBD1 (5 bases). This CDR3 spans 13 amino acids. V shed 6 bases and J shed 6 bases, with 15 bases lying between them. Germline CDR1 and CDR2: DFQATT and SNEGSKA (reference sequence). CDR3 in DNA: TGCAGTGCCCCCCCGGGGCTCGGTCAGCCCCAGCATTTT. The encoded protein is CSAPPGLGQPQHF.

The V gene is TRBV29-1, the J gene TRBJ1-4; perhaps TRBD1 as D (5 bases). Germline CDR1 is SQVTM and CDR2 is ANQGSEA. The ends were cut back, 4 bases at V and 8 bases at J, with 20 bases in the middle. This CDR3 has 15 amino acids. The CDR3 reads CSVAGQGERSEKLFF. The CDR3, as DNA: TGCAGCGTTGCGGGGCAGGGTGAACGGAGCGAAAAACTGTTTTTT.

This clonotype was seen at least ten times. V usage is TRBV2 and J usage is TRBJ1-2; 8 positions match TRBD1. This CDR3 has 17 residues. CDR1 is SNHLY and CDR2 is FYNNEI in the germline V gene. Trimming took 6 bases from V and 3 from J; bases not matched to a gene: 15. CDR3 protein: CASSYLGQGHGDYGYTF. In DNA form, the CDR3 reads TGTGCCAGCAGCTACTTAGGACAGGGTCATGGCGACTATGGCTACACCTTC.

This clonotype was seen repeatedly, ten times or more. The chain combines TRBV5-1 with TRBJ1-6; D is unclear. Germline lookup yields CDR1 SGHRS and CDR2 YFSETQ. CDR3 length equals 14 residues. V lost 4 bases and J lost 8, with 13 bases in between. CDR3 in amino acids: CASSTALRYSPLHF. In DNA, the CDR3 is TGCGCCAGCAGCACCGCTCTAAGGTATTCACCCCTCCACTTT.

The chain links TRBV25-1 to TRBJ2-5; D is perhaps TRBD2 (6 bases). The CDR3 runs to 15 residues. The germline CDR1 and CDR2 sequences are MGHDK and SYGVNS. Trimming shortened V by 4 bases and J by 5 bases, and 17 bases separated the two germline ends. CDR3 sequence: CASSAIADLEETQYF. The CDR3 bases are TGTGCCAGCAGTGCCATAGCGGACCTGGAGGAGACCCAGTACTTC.

This clonotype was observed a handful of times. This sequence joins TRBV12-3 or TRBV12-4 and TRBJ1-1; 8 bases map to TRBD1. The CDR3 sequence is 16 residues long. V gave up 1 base and J gave up 4 bases; unmatched junction bases: 8. This CDR3 is CASSLGLRGQVTEAFF. The CDR3 DNA reads TGTGCCAGCAGTTTAGGTCTCAGGGGGCAGGTCACTGAAGCTTTCTTT.

Many counts were recorded for this clonotype. J is TRBJ2-3 and V is TRBV25-1, with 8 nucleotides matching TRBD1. This CDR3 has 17 amino acids. CDR1 and CDR2 (germline): MGHDK, SYGVNS. The ends lost 2 bases at V and 5 bases at J; junction bases unmatched: 12. As DNA, the CDR3 is TGTGCCAGCAGTGAACGAAACCCGGGACAGGTTCGAGATACGCAGTATTTT. Translated, it gives CASSERNPGQVRDTQYF.

This clonotype was seen repeatedly, ten times or more. The chain recombines TRBV9 with TRBJ2-7; D gene uncertain. The CDR3 runs to 13 residues. Germline-derived CDR1 and CDR2 are SGDLS and YYNGEE. V was pared by 4 bases and J by 3 bases, with 11 bases between. CDR3 in DNA: TGTGCCAGCAGCCCAGCTGAAATCTACGAGCAGTACTTC. Translated, it gives CASSPAEIYEQYF.

This clonotype appeared many times. The CDR3 nucleotides are TGTGCCAGCAGCGAATATCCTACGGTGACAGGGGAAGAGACCCAGTACTTC. Amino acids: CASSEYPTVTGEETQYF. The chain is built from TRBV7-6 and TRBJ2-5; 8 bases line up with TRBD1. Germline CDR1 reads SGHVS; CDR2 reads FNYEAQ. This CDR3 region has 17 residues. The ends lost 5 bases at V and 3 bases at J; junction bases unmatched: 14.

This clonotype was seen at least ten times. This sequence joins TRBV12-5 and TRBJ1-2; D gene uncertain. This CDR3 has 14 amino acids. The ends were cut back, 2 bases at V and 4 bases at J, with 11 bases in the middle. The germline gives CDR1 LGHNT, CDR2 FRNRAP. CDR3 sequence: CASGLPTDIYGYTF. Written as DNA, the CDR3 is TGTGCTAGTGGTTTGCCCACTGACATCTATGGCTACACCTTC. Complete variable domain (other parts from reference TRBV12-5 and TRBJ1-2): DARVTQTPRHKVTEMGQEVTMRCQPILGHNTVFWYRQTMMQGLELLAYFRNRAPLDDSGMPKDRFSAEMPDATLATLKIQPSEPRDSAVYFCASGLPTDIYGYTFGSGTRLTVV.

CDR3 sequence reads: CASMQGSNSPLHF. The CDR3 DNA sequence: TGCGCCAGCATGCAGGGGAGTAATTCACCCCTCCACTTT. The chain is built from TRBV5-1 and TRBJ1-6, with D maybe TRBD1 (6 bases). V was clipped by 6 bases and J by 6 bases, with 10 bases between them. The CDR3 is made up of 13 amino acids. Germline assignment: CDR1 SGHRS and CDR2 YFSETQ.

This rearrangement joins TRBV12-5 to TRBJ1-4; D unclear. The CDR3 is 15 amino acids. Germline-derived CDR1 and CDR2 are LGHNT and FRNRAP. Here the CDR3 DNA reads TGTGCCAGCAGTGAAGCGTTGGCAGTTCATGAAAAACTGTTTTTT. Amino acids: CASSEALAVHEKLFF.